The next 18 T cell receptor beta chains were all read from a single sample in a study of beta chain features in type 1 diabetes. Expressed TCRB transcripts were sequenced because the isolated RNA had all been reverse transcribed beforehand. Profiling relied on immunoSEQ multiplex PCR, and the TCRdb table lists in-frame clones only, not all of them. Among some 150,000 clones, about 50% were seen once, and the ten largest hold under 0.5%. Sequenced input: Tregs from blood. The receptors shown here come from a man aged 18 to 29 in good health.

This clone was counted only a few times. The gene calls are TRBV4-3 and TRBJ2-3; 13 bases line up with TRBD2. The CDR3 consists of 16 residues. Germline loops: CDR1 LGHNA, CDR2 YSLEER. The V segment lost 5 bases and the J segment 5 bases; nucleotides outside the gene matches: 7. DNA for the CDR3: TGCGCCAGCAGCTCCGGACTAGCGGGGGAAGGAGATACGCAGTATTTT. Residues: CASSSGLAGEGDTQYF.

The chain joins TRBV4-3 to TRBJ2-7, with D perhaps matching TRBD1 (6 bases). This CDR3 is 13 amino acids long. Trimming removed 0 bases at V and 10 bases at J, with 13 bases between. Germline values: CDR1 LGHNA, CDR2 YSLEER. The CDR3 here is CASSQERGYRQYF. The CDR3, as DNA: TGCGCCAGCAGCCAAGAGAGGGGGTATCGCCAGTACTTC.

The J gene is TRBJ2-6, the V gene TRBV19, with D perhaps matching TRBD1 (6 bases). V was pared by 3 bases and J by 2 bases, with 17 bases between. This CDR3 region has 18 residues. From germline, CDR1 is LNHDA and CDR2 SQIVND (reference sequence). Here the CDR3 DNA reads TGTGCCAGTAGTATCTCCCCCCAGGCAGGGGCTGGGGCCAACGTCCTGACTTTC. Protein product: CASSISPQAGAGANVLTF.

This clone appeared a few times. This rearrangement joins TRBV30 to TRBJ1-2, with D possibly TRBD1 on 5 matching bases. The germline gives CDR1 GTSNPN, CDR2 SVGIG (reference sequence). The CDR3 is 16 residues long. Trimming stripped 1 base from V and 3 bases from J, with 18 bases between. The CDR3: CAWSARSGTLDYGYTF. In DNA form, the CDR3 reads TGTGCCTGGAGTGCCCGGTCAGGGACTCTGGACTATGGCTACACCTTC.

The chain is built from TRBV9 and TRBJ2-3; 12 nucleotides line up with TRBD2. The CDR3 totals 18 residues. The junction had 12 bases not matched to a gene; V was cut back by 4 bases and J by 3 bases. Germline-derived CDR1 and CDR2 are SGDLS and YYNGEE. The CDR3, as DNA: TGTGCCAGCAGCCCCCACCCAGGGACTAGCGGGCGGACAGATACGCAGTATTTT. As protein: CASSPHPGTSGRTDTQYF. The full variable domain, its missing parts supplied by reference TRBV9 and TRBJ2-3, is DSGVTQTPKHLITATGQRVTLRCSPRSGDLSVYWYQQSLDQGLQFLIQYYNGEERAKGNILERFSAQQFPDLHSELNLSSLELGDSALYFCASSPHPGTSGRTDTQYFGPGTRLTVL.

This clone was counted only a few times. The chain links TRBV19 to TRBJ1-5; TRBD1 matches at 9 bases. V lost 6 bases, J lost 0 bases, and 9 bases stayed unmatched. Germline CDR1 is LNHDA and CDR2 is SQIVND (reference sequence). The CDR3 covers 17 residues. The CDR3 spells CASRPGQGHNSNQPQHF. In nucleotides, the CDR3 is TGTGCCAGTAGACCGGGACAGGGCCATAATAGCAATCAGCCCCAGCATTTT.

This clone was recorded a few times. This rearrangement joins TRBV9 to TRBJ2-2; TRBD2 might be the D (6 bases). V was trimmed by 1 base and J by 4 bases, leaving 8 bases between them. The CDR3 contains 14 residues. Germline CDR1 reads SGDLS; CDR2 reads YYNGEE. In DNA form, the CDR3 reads TGTGCCAGCAGCGTATCCGGGAGCACCGGGGAGCTGTTTTTT. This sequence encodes CASSVSGSTGELFF.

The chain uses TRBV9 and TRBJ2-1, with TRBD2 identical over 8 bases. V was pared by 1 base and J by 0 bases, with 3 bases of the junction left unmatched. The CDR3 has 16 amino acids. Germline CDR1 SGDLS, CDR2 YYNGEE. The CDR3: CASSVRLAGSYNEQFF. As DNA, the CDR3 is TGTGCCAGCAGCGTACGGCTAGCGGGCTCCTACAATGAGCAGTTCTTC. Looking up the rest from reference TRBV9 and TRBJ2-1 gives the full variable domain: DSGVTQTPKHLITATGQRVTLRCSPRSGDLSVYWYQQSLDQGLQFLIQYYNGEERAKGNILERFSAQQFPDLHSELNLSSLELGDSALYFCASSVRLAGSYNEQFFGPGTRLTVL.

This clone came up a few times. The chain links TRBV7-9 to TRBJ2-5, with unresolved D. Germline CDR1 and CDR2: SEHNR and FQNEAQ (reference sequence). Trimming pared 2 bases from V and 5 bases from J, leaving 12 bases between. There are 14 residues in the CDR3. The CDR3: CASSLPQGDETQYF. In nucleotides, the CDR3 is TGTGCCAGCAGCTTACCTCAAGGAGACGAGACCCAGTACTTC.

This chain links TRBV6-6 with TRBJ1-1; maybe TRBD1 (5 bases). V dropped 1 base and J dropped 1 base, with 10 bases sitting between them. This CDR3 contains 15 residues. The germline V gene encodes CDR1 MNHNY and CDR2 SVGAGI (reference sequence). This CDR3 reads CASSYLGQGNTEAFF. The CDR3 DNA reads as TGTGCCAGCAGTTACTTGGGGCAGGGGAACACTGAAGCTTTCTTT.

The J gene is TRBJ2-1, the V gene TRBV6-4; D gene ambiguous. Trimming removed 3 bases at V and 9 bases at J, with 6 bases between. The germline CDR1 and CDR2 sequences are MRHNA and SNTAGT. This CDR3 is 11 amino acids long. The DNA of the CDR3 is TGTGCCAGCAGTGAAGCGAGTGAGCAGTTCTTC. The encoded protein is CASSEASEQFF.

In nucleotides, the CDR3 is TGTGCCAGCAGGGCAGGGGGCAGAGCTTTCTTT. Translation gives CASRAGGRAFF. V usage is TRBV2 and J usage is TRBJ1-1; the match to TRBD1 covers 8 bases. The CDR3 has 11 residues. Trimming cost V 6 bases and J 10 bases; bases outside gene matches: 4. Per germline, CDR1 SNHLY and CDR2 FYNNEI.

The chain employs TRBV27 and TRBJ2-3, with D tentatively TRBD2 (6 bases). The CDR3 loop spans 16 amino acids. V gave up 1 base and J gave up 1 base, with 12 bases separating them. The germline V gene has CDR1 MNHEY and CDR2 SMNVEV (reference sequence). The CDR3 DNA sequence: TGTGCCAGCAGTTTATTAGGAGGGCGTGGCACAGATACGCAGTATTTT. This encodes CASSLLGGRGTDTQYF.

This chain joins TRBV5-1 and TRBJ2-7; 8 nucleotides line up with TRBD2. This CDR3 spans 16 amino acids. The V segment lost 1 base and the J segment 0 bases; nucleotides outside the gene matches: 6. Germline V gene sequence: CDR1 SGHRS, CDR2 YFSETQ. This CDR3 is CASSLHVSGISYEQYF. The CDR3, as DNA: TGCGCCAGCAGCTTGCATGTTAGCGGGATCTCCTACGAGCAGTACTTC.

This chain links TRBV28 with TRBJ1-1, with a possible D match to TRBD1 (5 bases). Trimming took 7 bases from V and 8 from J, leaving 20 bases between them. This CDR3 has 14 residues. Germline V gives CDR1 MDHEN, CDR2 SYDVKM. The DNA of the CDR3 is TGTGCCAGCATTAATACAAGGGCAGGGATAGAAGCTTTCTTT. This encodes CASINTRAGIEAFF.

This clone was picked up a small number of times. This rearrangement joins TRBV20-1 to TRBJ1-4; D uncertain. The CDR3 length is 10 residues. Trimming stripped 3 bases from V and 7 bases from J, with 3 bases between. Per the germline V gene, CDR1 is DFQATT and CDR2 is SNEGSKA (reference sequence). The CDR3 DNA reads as TGCAGTGCTAGTCGTGAAAAACTGTTTTTT. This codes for CSASREKLFF.

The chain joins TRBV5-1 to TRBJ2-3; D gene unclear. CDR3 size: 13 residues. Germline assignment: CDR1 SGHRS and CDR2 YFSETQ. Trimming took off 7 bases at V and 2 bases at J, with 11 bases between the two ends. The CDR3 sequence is CASWAGPTDTQYF. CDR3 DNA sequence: TGCGCCAGCTGGGCTGGCCCCACAGATACGCAGTATTTT.

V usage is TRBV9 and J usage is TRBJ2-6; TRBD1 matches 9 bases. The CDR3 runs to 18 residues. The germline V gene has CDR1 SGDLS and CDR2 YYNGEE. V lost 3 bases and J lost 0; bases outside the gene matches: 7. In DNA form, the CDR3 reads TGTGCCAGCAGCGGGGGGGACAGGGTATTCTCTGGGGCCAACGTCCTGACTTTC. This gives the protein CASSGGDRVFSGANVLTF.